This T cell receptor (beta chain) emerged from a study of blood T cell repertoires in COVID-19. The CDR3 covers 12 residues. V trimming: 5 bases; J trimming: 7 bases; junction bases outside the gene matches: 2. Clones were read by immunoSEQ multiplex PCR, and TCRdb kept only the in-frame ones, dropping some. Here the sample spans about 480,000 clones, approximately 88% being singletons. This sequence joins TRBV12-3 or TRBV12-4 and TRBJ2-1, with 7 bases fitting TRBD1. The origin of this receptor is a woman aged 40 to 50 who had recovered from COVID-19. The sequenced sample consisted of PBMCs or T cells enriched from blood (not recorded which). The CDR3, as DNA: TGTGCCAGCAGTACGACAGGGAATGAGCAGTTCTTC. Amino acid sequence: CASSTTGNEQFF.